The next 17 T cell receptor beta chains were all read from a single sample in a study of PD-1 blockade in classical Hodgkin lymphoma. TCRdb's copy holds only in-frame clones and misses some; the assay was immunoSEQ multiplex PCR. The table records more than 30,000 clones, 75% to 85% of them present only once. As to time point: cycle 4 day 1 (C4D1), after six to seven weeks of nivolumab. Autologous stem cell transplantation was followed by relapse in every patient, and brentuximab vedotin exposure varied. Here the sequenced sample was peripheral blood mononuclear cells (PBMCs), taken before the fourth cycle of nivolumab. These receptors came from a human donor with classical Hodgkin lymphoma.

The genes are TRBV5-1 and TRBJ1-2; D remains ambiguous. V shed 5 bases and J shed 0 bases, with 14 bases lying between them. Germline V gene sequence: CDR1 SGHRS, CDR2 YFSETQ. CDR3 length equals 15 residues. CDR3 amino acids: CASREQSTANYGYTF. As DNA, the CDR3 is TGCGCCAGCAGGGAGCAATCCACAGCTAACTATGGCTACACCTTC.

The CDR3 sequence is CASSLLLLRGTKPNTGELFF. CDR3 bases: TGTGCCAGCAGCCTCCTTCTTTTGCGGGGAACGAAACCGAACACCGGGGAGCTGTTTTTT. V and J are TRBV5-4 and TRBJ2-2, with D perhaps TRBD2 (6 bases). V was cut by 4 bases and J by 0 bases, with 25 bases left in between. The length of the CDR3 is 20 residues. CDR1 SGHNT and CDR2 YYREEE come from the germline V gene (reference sequence).

This clone occurred a few times. J is TRBJ1-2 and V is TRBV2; D call uncertain. CDR1 is SNHLY and CDR2 is FYNNEI in the germline V gene. Trimming left V 4 bases short and J 6 bases short, with 12 bases between. The CDR3 runs to 13 residues. The DNA of the CDR3 is TGTGCCAGCAGTGTAACAAAGCCCAATGGCTACACCTTC. It encodes CASSVTKPNGYTF.

This clone was seen a single time. The chain carries TRBV1 and TRBJ2-1; TRBD2 is taken as the D call from the table, unchecked against the DNA. TRBV1 is marked as a pseudogene. The CDR3 length is 18 residues. CDR3 residues: CTSSQGLAGGRFYNEQFF. The CDR3 DNA follows: TGCACCAGCAGCCAGGGACTAGCGGGGGGGCGGTTCTACAATGAGCAGTTCTTC.

The chain uses TRBV7-8 and TRBJ2-7, with a possible D match to TRBD2 (5 bases). The CDR3 covers 13 residues. Trimming left V 2 bases short and J 3 bases short, with 8 bases between. Germline V gene lookup returns CDR1 SGHVS and CDR2 FQNEAQ. The chain's CDR3 is CASSLIGDYEQYF. In DNA, the CDR3 is TGTGCCAGCAGCTTAATCGGGGACTACGAGCAGTACTTC. The full variable domain, with the rest looked up from reference TRBV7-8 and TRBJ2-7, is GAGVSQSPRYKVAKRGQDVALRCDPISGHVSLFWYQQALGQGPEFLTYFQNEAQLDKSGLPSDRFFAERPEGSVSTLKIQRTQQEDSAVYLCASSLIGDYEQYFGPGTRLTVT.

J is TRBJ1-5 and V is TRBV15, with TRBD1 matching 8 bases. The germline V gene has CDR1 LNHNV and CDR2 YYDKDF (reference sequence). This CDR3 has 15 residues. V was pared by 5 bases and J by 7 bases, with 10 bases of the junction left unmatched. The CDR3 DNA is TGTGCCACCAGCGAAAGGACAGGGTTCCTGCAGCCCCAGCATTTT. This sequence encodes CATSERTGFLQPQHF.

The CDR3 nucleotides read TGTGCCAGCAGCTTAGGGACAGGGGCTTCTAATGAAAAACTGTTTTTT. Amino acid sequence: CASSLGTGASNEKLFF. V usage is TRBV11-2 and J usage is TRBJ1-4; 9 nucleotides line up with TRBD1. This CDR3 is 16 amino acids long. From germline, CDR1 is SGHAT and CDR2 FQNNGV. After removal of 1 base from V and 3 bases from J, the junction contained 3 bases not matched to a gene.

The V gene is TRBV19, the J gene TRBJ2-5; D is undetermined. Between the trimmed V and J ends, which lost 3 bases and 1 base, there was a span of 9 bases. The CDR3 extends over 14 amino acids. Germline-derived CDR1 and CDR2 are LNHDA and SQIVND (reference sequence). The CDR3 loop is CASSIGIGQETQYF. In DNA, the CDR3 is TGTGCCAGTAGTATTGGAATCGGCCAAGAGACCCAGTACTTC.

This clone came up a few times. V usage is TRBV30 and J usage is TRBJ1-5; tentative D call: TRBD1 (6 bases). The V end was cut by 0 bases, the J end by 3 bases, with 9 bases between. The CDR3 spans 14 residues. Germline V gives CDR1 GTSNPN, CDR2 SVGIG (reference sequence). The chain's CDR3 is CAWSVGQLNQPQHF. The DNA of the CDR3 is TGTGCCTGGAGTGTCGGACAGCTCAATCAGCCCCAGCATTTT.

The chain combines TRBV6-5 with TRBJ1-2; 11 bases align to TRBD1. Germline CDR1 reads MNHEY; CDR2 reads SVGAGI. This CDR3 is 14 amino acids long. V was clipped by 7 bases and J by 7 bases; unmatched bases: 8. CDR3 in amino acids: CASTLDRGRGGYTF. The CDR3 DNA sequence: TGTGCCAGCACCCTGGACAGGGGGCGGGGTGGCTACACCTTC.

The chain joins TRBV4-3 to TRBJ2-5, with TRBD1 matching 8 bases. The CDR3 consists of 16 residues. V dropped 0 bases and J dropped 5; count of bases not matched to a gene: 8. The germline CDR1 and CDR2 sequences are LGHNA and YSLEER. CDR3: CASSQDGAGGWETQYF. The DNA of the CDR3 is TGCGCCAGCAGCCAAGATGGGGCAGGGGGCTGGGAGACCCAGTACTTC.

This clone was seen just once. This chain links TRBV7-2 with TRBJ1-1; 8 bases map to TRBD1. Germline loops: CDR1 SGHTA, CDR2 FQGNSA. The CDR3 totals 14 residues. Germline trimming cut 3 bases from V and 5 bases from J; bases unmatched to any gene: 5. The CDR3 spells CASSFDRGGTEAFF. CDR3 bases: TGTGCCAGCAGCTTTGACAGGGGAGGAACTGAAGCTTTCTTT.

This clone was observed a single time. The chain has TRBV28 and TRBJ2-1; no clear D gene. CDR1 and CDR2 (germline): MDHEN, SYDVKM. There are 14 residues in the CDR3. V was trimmed by 6 bases and J by 6 bases, leaving 15 bases between them. As DNA, the CDR3 is TGTGCCAGCAGGCCCGGACGGGTAAGCAATGAGCAGTTCTTC. Encoded protein: CASRPGRVSNEQFF. Looking up the rest from reference TRBV28 and TRBJ2-1 gives the full variable domain: DVKVTQSSRYLVKRTGEKVFLECVQDMDHENMFWYRQDPGLGLRLIYFSYDVKMKEKGDIPEGYSVSREKKERFSLILESASTNQTSMYLCASRPGRVSNEQFFGPGTRLTVL.

In nucleotides, the CDR3 is TGTGCCTCCCTAGCGGGGGGGCAAAGTAGCGAGCAGTACTTC. As protein: CASLAGGQSSEQYF. The rearrangement uses TRBV10-3 and TRBJ2-7, with TRBD2 matching over 12 bases. This CDR3 comprises 14 residues. In germline, CDR1 is ENHRY, CDR2 SYGVKD. Trimming cost V 11 bases and J 6 bases; bases outside gene matches: 11.

The gene calls are TRBV6-4 and TRBJ1-2, with 7 nucleotides matching TRBD1. V shed 0 bases and J 1 base; nucleotides not matched to a gene: 5. Germline loops: CDR1 MRHNA, CDR2 SNTAGT. The CDR3 has 16 residues. CDR3 sequence: CASSDSSTGSNYGYTF. CDR3 nucleotide sequence: TGTGCCAGCAGTGACTCATCGACAGGGAGTAACTATGGCTACACCTTC.

This clone has only one observation. An end of the junction differs from the germline gene, which may be a read error. The chain recombines TRBV6-5 with TRBJ2-7; possible D gene TRBD1, 5 bases. From germline, CDR1 is MNHEY and CDR2 SVGAGI. The CDR3 sequence is 14 residues long. CDR3 sequence (DNA): TGTGCCAGCAGCTACTCAGGGTTCTCCTACGAGCAGTACTTC. It yields the protein CASSYSGFSYEQYF.

The V gene is TRBV23-1, the J gene TRBJ2-6, with 7 nucleotides matching TRBD1. TRBV23-1 is known as an ORF, though its function is uncertain. This CDR3 spans 17 amino acids. V shed 8 bases, J shed 0 bases, and the junction held 10 bases outside the gene matches. The CDR3 region has the DNA TGCGCCAGCCGAACGAGACAGGGTTACTCTGGGGCCAACGTCCTGACTTTC. Translated, it gives CASRTRQGYSGANVLTF.